This passage covers 10 T cell receptor beta chains from one sample sequenced in a study of CD8 T cells in ankylosing spondylitis. No antigens are known for them. Overall study findings and caveats: Typical of ankylosing spondylitis blood, it appeared, was a TCR beta motif of several highly homologous variants.

TCRdb used MiXCR to reprocess the 5' RACE reads, holding one entry per CDR3 protein. The sample consists of some 450,000 distinct CDR3 sequences, about a sixth of them appearing once. The source material was blood, either unsorted or a sorted T cell fraction (not recorded which). Source of these receptors: a male donor with ankylosing spondylitis.

The genes are TRBV6-5 and TRBJ1-5; 7 bases agree with TRBD1. The CDR3 totals 16 residues. CDR1 MNHEY and CDR2 SVGAGI come from the germline V gene. V gave up 2 bases and J gave up 7 bases; unmatched junction bases: 11. The CDR3 sequence is CASSYLGPTGNQPQHF. CDR3 DNA sequence: TGTGCCAGCAGTTACCTGGGGCCGACAGGGAACCAGCCCCAGCATTTT.

This clonotype was seen ten or more times. The V gene is TRBV12-3 or TRBV12-4, the J gene TRBJ1-1; 10 nucleotides agree with TRBD1. The CDR3 extends over 15 amino acids. The trim removed 4 bases at V and 1 base at J, leaving 3 bases unmatched. This chain's CDR3 is CASSWGQGTNTEAFF. The CDR3 DNA is TGTGCCAGCAGTTGGGGACAGGGGACGAACACTGAAGCTTTCTTT.

This clonotype was counted a few times. The chain links TRBV3-1 to TRBJ1-1; the match to TRBD1 covers 9 bases. The CDR3 extends over 16 amino acids. J was trimmed by 5 bases and V by 1 base; bases with no gene match: 8. The germline gives CDR1 LGHDT, CDR2 YNNKEL (reference sequence). CDR3 sequence reads: CASSQADGTGRTEAFF. The CDR3 region has the DNA TGTGCCAGCAGCCAAGCAGACGGGACAGGGCGAACTGAAGCTTTCTTT.

A few counts support this clonotype. The chain combines TRBV7-2 with TRBJ2-6; 7 nucleotides line up with TRBD2. CDR3 length equals 17 residues. V was clipped by 8 bases and J by 2 bases; unmatched bases: 12. Germline V lookup: CDR1 SGHTA, CDR2 FQGNSA. The CDR3 sequence is CASGGGLLSTGANVLTF. The CDR3 DNA follows: TGTGCCAGCGGTGGGGGACTATTATCGACTGGGGCCAACGTCCTGACTTTC.

The J gene is TRBJ2-5, the V gene TRBV18; D unclear. V was shortened by 3 bases and J by 2 bases, with 10 bases between the two germline ends. Germline CDR1 and CDR2: KGHSH and LQKENI. CDR3 length equals 14 residues. In nucleotides, the CDR3 is TGTGCCAGCTCACCGGGGTCAGGACAAGAGACCCAGTACTTC. As protein: CASSPGSGQETQYF.

The chain employs TRBV28 and TRBJ2-7; 12 bases are shared with TRBD1. Losses at the gene ends were 1 base for V and 6 bases for J; bases not matched to a gene: 10. CDR1 and CDR2 from the germline V gene are MDHEN and SYDVKM. The CDR3 is 17 amino acids. CDR3 protein: CASSLFRSGTGGSEQYF. In nucleotides, the CDR3 is TGTGCCAGCAGTTTATTTCGCTCCGGGACAGGGGGCAGCGAGCAGTACTTC.

This clonotype was counted at least ten times. The chain combines TRBV12-3 or TRBV12-4 with TRBJ1-2; D call uncertain. V gave up 3 bases and J gave up 0 bases, with 5 bases separating them. This CDR3 spans 13 amino acids. CDR3 in amino acids: CASSLWANYGYTF. CDR3 sequence (DNA): TGTGCCAGCAGTTTGTGGGCTAACTATGGCTACACCTTC.

The V gene is TRBV7-8, the J gene TRBJ1-1, with D unresolved. CDR3 length: 16 amino acids. V lost 1 base and J lost 4, with 16 bases in between. CDR1 is SGHVS and CDR2 is FQNEAQ in the germline V gene. CDR3 loop: CASSLVEQPLGTEAFF. The CDR3 region has the DNA TGTGCCAGCAGCTTAGTCGAACAGCCCCTGGGCACTGAAGCTTTCTTT. Looking up the rest from reference TRBV7-8 and TRBJ1-1 gives the full variable domain: GAGVSQSPRYKVAKRGQDVALRCDPISGHVSLFWYQQALGQGPEFLTYFQNEAQLDKSGLPSDRFFAERPEGSVSTLKIQRTQQEDSAVYLCASSLVEQPLGTEAFFGQGTRLTVV.

V and J are TRBV4-2 and TRBJ2-1; 15 bases are shared with TRBD2. The trim removed 9 bases at V and 8 bases at J, leaving 23 bases unmatched. The germline CDR1 and CDR2 sequences are LGHNA and YNFKEQ. The CDR3 runs to 20 residues. For the CDR3, the DNA is TGTGCCAGGGGCCCTCAGCCCGGACTAGCGGGGGGGCCGGGTCGGGATGAGCAGTTCTTC. Translated, it gives CARGPQPGLAGGPGRDEQFF.

This clonotype was observed a few times. The V call is TRBV29-1, the J call TRBJ2-7; D unresolved. The CDR3 covers 12 residues. V was pared by 5 bases and J by 3 bases, with 11 bases between. In germline, CDR1 is SQVTM, CDR2 ANQGSEA. The CDR3 sequence is CSVRVGNYEQYF. In DNA form, the CDR3 reads TGCAGCGTTAGGGTAGGGAACTACGAGCAGTACTTC.